A selection of T cell receptor beta chains follows, all from one sample in a study of OX40 agonist ivuxolimab in advanced cancers. TCRdb's table, derived via immunoSEQ multiplex PCR, lists solely in-frame clones and lacks some. The sample shows about 71,000 clones, about 81% of them seen only once. The input for sequencing was CD4+ or CD8+ T cells sorted from blood, taken in a trial of the OX40 agonist ivuxolimab. The receptors shown here come from an adult with an advanced solid tumor such as melanoma, head and neck, liver or kidney cancer. CDR3s include the opening cysteine and the closing phenylalanine or tryptophan. A D gene is named only where the DNA matches it firmly. The size of a clone is reported for some rows only, either as once, few or many, or as a class for expanded clones.

v_gene	j_gene	abundance	d_gene	CDR3aa	CDR3nt
TRBV11-2	TRBJ1-2	NA	NA	CASIGPPNYGYTF	TGTGCCAGCATCGGACCTCCTAACTATGGCTACACCTTC
TRBV6-6	TRBJ1-3	NA	TRBD1	CASSYPQGAEGNTIYF	TGTGCCAGCAGTTACCCGCAGGGGGCGGAAGGAAACACCATATATTTT
TRBV4-1	TRBJ2-5	NA	NA	CASSSSSYIQETQYF	TGCGCCAGCAGTTCGTCTTCATACATACAAGAGACCCAGTACTTC
TRBV29-1	TRBJ1-2	NA	NA	CSVEDQEGVGYGYTF	TGCAGCGTTGAAGATCAGGAGGGTGTCGGCTATGGCTACACCTTC
TRBV19	TRBJ2-3	NA	TRBD1	CASSNRQGSTDTQYF	TGTGCCAGTAGTAACCGACAGGGTAGCACAGATACGCAGTATTTT
TRBV2	TRBJ2-1	few	TRBD1	CASRNSGGSYNEQFF	TGTGCCAGCAGGAACTCAGGGGGCTCCTACAATGAGCAGTTCTTC
TRBV2	TRBJ1-1	NA	NA	CASSEYGEAFF	TGTGCCAGCAGTGAATACGGAGAAGCTTTCTTT
TRBV6-1	TRBJ1-4	NA	NA	CASSEAKGGGNEKLFF	TGTGCCAGCAGTGAAGCTAAAGGGGGGGGTAATGAAAAACTGTTTTTT
TRBV6-1	TRBJ2-6	few	NA	CASRPDGANVLTF	TGTGCCAGCAGGCCTGACGGGGCCAACGTCCTGACTTTC
TRBV6-5	TRBJ1-1	NA	TRBD1	CASSYSTGKYTEAFF	TGTGCCAGCAGTTACTCGACAGGGAAGTATACTGAAGCTTTCTTT
TRBV7-2	TRBJ1-5	NA	NA	CASNAQGNSNQPQHF	TGTGCCAGCAACGCCCAGGGGAATAGCAATCAGCCCCAGCATTTT
TRBV18	TRBJ2-1	NA	NA	CASSPPSTRRGNEQFF	TGTGCCAGCTCACCACCCTCTACACGGAGAGGGAATGAGCAGTTCTTC
TRBV25-1	TRBJ2-2	large	NA	CASSDRDTGELFF	TGTGCCAGCAGTGACAGGGACACCGGGGAGCTGTTTTTT
TRBV27	TRBJ2-7	NA	NA	CASSFSPHSGPGSYEQYF	TGTGCCAGCAGTTTCTCACCCCACTCGGGTCCGGGCTCCTACGAGCAGTACTTC
TRBV5-1	TRBJ2-1	NA	TRBD2	CASRLGLAGGPNEQFF	TGCGCCAGCAGACTGGGACTAGCGGGAGGGCCTAATGAGCAGTTCTTC
TRBV14	TRBJ1-3	NA	NA	CASSLQASGNTIYF	TGTGCCAGCAGCTTACAGGCCTCTGGAAACACCATATATTTT
TRBV18	TRBJ1-1	few	NA	CASSPTGGTEAFF	TGTGCCAGCTCACCTACAGGCGGCACTGAAGCTTTCTTT
TRBV10-2	TRBJ2-3	NA	NA	CASREPYEGGDTQYF	TGCGCCAGCAGAGAGCCCTACGAAGGGGGGGATACGCAGTATTTT
TRBV7-2	TRBJ2-7	once	TRBD1	CASSQGTGGDEQYF	TGTGCCAGCAGCCAGGGGACAGGGGGCGACGAGCAGTACTTC
TRBV7-9	TRBJ2-7	NA	TRBD1	CASSFPGTGFEQYF	TGTGCCAGCAGCTTCCCCGGGACAGGGTTCGAGCAGTACTTC
TRBV7-9	TRBJ1-1	NA	TRBD1	CASSHPPGQGAVGTEAFF	TGTGCCAGCAGCCACCCGCCGGGACAGGGGGCTGTAGGGACTGAAGCTTTCTTT
TRBV5-4	TRBJ2-5	NA	NA	CASSPRPGTQETQYF	TGTGCCAGCAGCCCTCGACCGGGAACCCAAGAGACCCAGTACTTC
TRBV5-4	TRBJ2-2	NA	NA	CASSQEEGDTGELFF	TGTGCCAGCAGCCAAGAAGAGGGAGACACCGGGGAGCTGTTTTTT
TRBV2	TRBJ2-2	NA	NA	CASSGGLIANTGELFF	TGTGCCAGCAGTGGGGGGCTGATCGCGAACACCGGGGAGCTGTTTTTT
TRBV6-1	TRBJ1-3	NA	TRBD1	CASSSRTGPGNTIYF	TGTGCCAGCAGTTCGCGGACAGGGCCTGGAAACACCATATATTTT
TRBV7-2	TRBJ2-7	NA	TRBD2	CASSFGLAGVSHEQYF	TGTGCCAGCAGCTTTGGACTAGCGGGAGTTTCCCACGAGCAGTACTTC
TRBV25-1	TRBJ1-2	NA	NA	CASSEGMGYGYTF	TGTGCCAGCAGTGAGGGGATGGGCTATGGCTACACCTTC
TRBV6-5	TRBJ1-1	NA	NA	CASSYYMNTEAFF	TGTGCCAGCAGTTACTACATGAACACTGAAGCTTTCTTT
TRBV5-4	TRBJ2-1	NA	NA	CASSLGVGGFYNEQFF	TGTGCCAGCAGCTTGGGGGTCGGGGGCTTCTACAATGAGCAGTTCTTC
TRBV4-3	TRBJ2-2	NA	NA	CASSQQGTGELFF	TGCGCCAGCAGCCAACAGGGGACCGGGGAGCTGTTTTTT
TRBV6-1	TRBJ1-1	NA	NA	CASSESRKAFF	TGTGCCAGCAGTGAATCGAGGAAAGCTTTCTTT
TRBV11-3	TRBJ2-2	NA	NA	CASSSTWAGELFF	TGTGCCAGCAGCTCAACTTGGGCCGGGGAGCTGTTTTTT
TRBV9	TRBJ1-5	few	NA	CASSVDDVRGVQPQHF	TGTGCCAGCAGCGTAGACGATGTCCGCGGCGTCCAGCCCCAGCATTTT
TRBV19	TRBJ1-2	NA	TRBD1	CASSRPFGDRNYGYTF	TGTGCCAGTAGTCGCCCCTTTGGGGACAGAAACTATGGCTACACCTTC
TRBV6-1	TRBJ1-1	NA	NA	CASIKVIDTEAFF	TGTGCCAGCATAAAGGTTATTGACACTGAAGCTTTCTTT